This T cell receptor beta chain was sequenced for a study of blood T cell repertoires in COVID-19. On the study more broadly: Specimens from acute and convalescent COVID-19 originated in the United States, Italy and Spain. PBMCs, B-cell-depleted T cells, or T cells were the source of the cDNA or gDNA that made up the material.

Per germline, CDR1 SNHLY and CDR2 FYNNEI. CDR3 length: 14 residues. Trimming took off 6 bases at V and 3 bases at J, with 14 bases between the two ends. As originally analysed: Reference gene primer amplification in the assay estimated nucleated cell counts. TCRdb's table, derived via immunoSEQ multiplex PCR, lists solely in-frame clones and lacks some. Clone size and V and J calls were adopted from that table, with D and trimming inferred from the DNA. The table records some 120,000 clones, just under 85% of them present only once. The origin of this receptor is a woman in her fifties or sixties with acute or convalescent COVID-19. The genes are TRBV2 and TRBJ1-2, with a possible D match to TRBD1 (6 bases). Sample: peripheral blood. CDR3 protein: CASRRMKGDYGYTF. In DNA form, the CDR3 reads TGTGCCAGCAGGCGGATGAAGGGGGACTATGGCTACACCTTC.